Listed below are T cell receptor beta chains from one sample, sequenced in a study of shared clonotypes between healthy human individuals. The table came from immunoSEQ multiplex PCR; TCRdb's copy has only in-frame clones and leaves some out. This sample has some 200,000 clones; about 65% occur once, and the top ten carry around 10%. Sequencing was carried out using memory CD4+ T cells sorted from blood. Receptors were obtained from a man between 25 and 39 years old in good health. CDR3s include the opening cysteine and the closing phenylalanine or tryptophan. The order of the fields is V gene, D gene, J gene, clone size, CDR3 protein, CDR3 DNA. D genes are given only for firm matches. Part of the rows lack a size; the others show once, few, many or a class for expanded clones.

v_call: TRBV5-1; d_call: NA; j_call: TRBJ1-4; clone_size: few; cdr3_aa: CASSLEVSARTANEKLFF; cdr3_nt: TGCGCCAGCAGCTTGGAGGTCTCCGCACGAACAGCGAATGAAAAACTGTTTTTT
v_call: TRBV11-2; d_call: NA; j_call: TRBJ2-1; clone_size: NA; cdr3_aa: CASSLVFAFGTYNEQFF; cdr3_nt: TGTGCCAGCAGCTTAGTGTTTGCATTCGGAACATACAATGAGCAGTTCTTC
v_call: TRBV10-3; d_call: TRBD2; j_call: TRBJ2-1; clone_size: few; cdr3_aa: CATRTSGNDNEQFF; cdr3_nt: TGTGCCACCCGGACTAGCGGGAACGACAATGAGCAGTTCTTC
v_call: TRBV7-5; d_call: NA; j_call: TRBJ2-3; clone_size: NA; cdr3_aa: CATGINWGDTQYF; cdr3_nt: TGTGCCACGGGGATTAACTGGGGAGATACGCAGTATTTT
v_call: TRBV7-2; d_call: TRBD2; j_call: TRBJ2-1; clone_size: few; cdr3_aa: CASSDLSGRHDYNEQFF; cdr3_nt: TGTGCCAGCAGCGACCTTAGCGGGAGGCACGATTACAATGAGCAGTTCTTC
v_call: TRBV28; d_call: NA; j_call: TRBJ1-2; clone_size: NA; cdr3_aa: CASDTTLGICTF; cdr3_nt: TGTGCCAGCGACACCACCTTGGGGATTTGCACCTTC
v_call: TRBV6-1; d_call: TRBD1; j_call: TRBJ1-2; clone_size: NA; cdr3_aa: CASKTGGPNYGYTF; cdr3_nt: TGTGCCAGCAAGACAGGGGGCCCTAACTATGGCTACACCTTC
v_call: TRBV28; d_call: NA; j_call: TRBJ1-2; clone_size: NA; cdr3_aa: CASSLPGFAPDYGYTF; cdr3_nt: TGTGCCAGCAGTTTACCGGGGTTCGCTCCGGATTATGGCTACACCTTC
v_call: TRBV5-1; d_call: NA; j_call: TRBJ2-5; clone_size: NA; cdr3_aa: CASSLGAQASKETQYF; cdr3_nt: TGCGCCAGCAGCTTGGGGGCGCAGGCATCAAAAGAGACCCAGTACTTC
v_call: TRBV14; d_call: NA; j_call: TRBJ1-4; clone_size: few; cdr3_aa: CASSQKGRGKLFF; cdr3_nt: TGTGCCAGCAGCCAAAAGGGCCGGGGAAAACTGTTTTTT
v_call: TRBV5-1; d_call: TRBD2; j_call: TRBJ2-7; clone_size: NA; cdr3_aa: CASSFSGGSSYEQYF; cdr3_nt: TGCGCCAGCAGCTTCAGCGGGGGGAGCTCCTACGAGCAGTACTTC
v_call: TRBV5-1; d_call: NA; j_call: TRBJ2-7; clone_size: NA; cdr3_aa: CASSLALAAGSYEQYF; cdr3_nt: TGCGCCAGCAGCTTGGCACTGGCAGCAGGGTCCTACGAGCAGTACTTC
v_call: TRBV2; d_call: NA; j_call: TRBJ2-5; clone_size: once; cdr3_aa: CASSDRGRETQYF; cdr3_nt: TGTGCCAGCAGTGACAGGGGTCGGGAGACCCAGTACTTC
v_call: TRBV19; d_call: TRBD1; j_call: TRBJ2-1; clone_size: NA; cdr3_aa: CASSQDRGYNNEQFF; cdr3_nt: TGTGCCAGTAGTCAAGACAGGGGGTATAACAATGAGCAGTTCTTC
v_call: TRBV19; d_call: NA; j_call: TRBJ1-2; clone_size: once; cdr3_aa: CASSIVDSNYGYTF; cdr3_nt: TGTGCCAGTAGTATAGTTGACAGCAACTATGGCTACACCTTC
v_call: TRBV11-3; d_call: TRBD1; j_call: TRBJ2-7; clone_size: NA; cdr3_aa: CASSFTGTGASEQYF; cdr3_nt: TGTGCCAGCAGCTTTACCGGGACAGGGGCATCCGAGCAGTACTTC
v_call: TRBV6-1; d_call: NA; j_call: TRBJ2-1; clone_size: NA; cdr3_aa: CASIPSASYNEQFF; cdr3_nt: TGTGCCAGCATCCCATCAGCCTCCTACAATGAGCAGTTCTTC
v_call: TRBV30; d_call: NA; j_call: TRBJ1-1; clone_size: NA; cdr3_aa: CAWSTGTEFNTEAFF; cdr3_nt: TGTGCCTGGAGTACCGGGACGGAATTCAACACTGAAGCTTTCTTT
v_call: TRBV4-1; d_call: TRBD2; j_call: TRBJ2-1; clone_size: NA; cdr3_aa: CASSQVGGRAYNEQFF; cdr3_nt: TGCGCCAGCAGCCAAGTAGGAGGGAGGGCCTACAATGAGCAGTTCTTC
v_call: TRBV7-9; d_call: NA; j_call: TRBJ2-7; clone_size: NA; cdr3_aa: CASSLVTGWSSYEQYF; cdr3_nt: TGTGCCAGCAGCTTAGTTACCGGATGGAGCTCCTACGAGCAGTACTTC
v_call: TRBV25-1; d_call: TRBD1; j_call: TRBJ2-1; clone_size: once; cdr3_aa: CASSGSYRGSSYNEQFF; cdr3_nt: TGTGCCAGCAGTGGCAGCTACAGGGGGAGCTCCTACAATGAGCAGTTCTTC
v_call: TRBV5-1; d_call: TRBD2; j_call: TRBJ2-2; clone_size: NA; cdr3_aa: CASSGGLAGVSTGELFF; cdr3_nt: TGCGCCAGCAGCGGGGGACTAGCGGGAGTGAGCACCGGGGAGCTGTTTTTT
v_call: TRBV7-9; d_call: NA; j_call: TRBJ2-3; clone_size: NA; cdr3_aa: CASSFQGWADTQYF; cdr3_nt: TGTGCCAGCAGCTTTCAGGGCTGGGCAGATACGCAGTATTTT
v_call: TRBV6-1; d_call: TRBD2; j_call: TRBJ2-7; clone_size: NA; cdr3_aa: CASSESGTSLFYEQYF; cdr3_nt: TGTGCCAGCAGTGAAAGCGGGACTAGCCTCTTCTACGAGCAGTACTTC
v_call: TRBV5-4; d_call: TRBD2; j_call: TRBJ2-1; clone_size: NA; cdr3_aa: CASSLAQGLAGVVNEQFF; cdr3_nt: TGTGCCAGCAGCTTGGCCCAGGGACTAGCGGGAGTGGTAAATGAGCAGTTCTTC
v_call: TRBV5-1; d_call: NA; j_call: TRBJ1-4; clone_size: once; cdr3_aa: CASSRYGPSTNEKLFF; cdr3_nt: TGCGCCAGCAGCCGATATGGACCGTCAACTAATGAAAAACTGTTTTTT
v_call: TRBV7-2; d_call: NA; j_call: TRBJ2-4; clone_size: NA; cdr3_aa: CASSLGGSAKNIQYF; cdr3_nt: TGTGCCAGCAGCTTAGGGGGTTCGGCCAAAAACATTCAGTACTTC
v_call: TRBV2; d_call: TRBD1; j_call: TRBJ1-4; clone_size: NA; cdr3_aa: CASKRDRGEKLFF; cdr3_nt: TGTGCCAGCAAACGGGACAGGGGTGAAAAACTGTTTTTT
v_call: TRBV5-1; d_call: NA; j_call: TRBJ2-3; clone_size: NA; cdr3_aa: CASSSLPADTQYF; cdr3_nt: TGCGCCAGCAGCTCCCTACCGGCAGATACGCAGTATTTT
v_call: TRBV5-1; d_call: NA; j_call: TRBJ1-1; clone_size: NA; cdr3_aa: CASSLGHRGGNTEAFF; cdr3_nt: TGCGCCAGCAGCTTGGGACACCGCGGGGGGAACACTGAAGCTTTCTTT
v_call: TRBV7-3; d_call: NA; j_call: TRBJ2-5; clone_size: NA; cdr3_aa: CASSPDMGETQYF; cdr3_nt: TGTGCCAGCAGTCCTGATATGGGGGAGACCCAGTACTTC
v_call: TRBV19; d_call: NA; j_call: TRBJ2-7; clone_size: NA; cdr3_aa: CASSTAGTLQGEQYF; cdr3_nt: TGTGCCAGTAGTACAGCCGGGACACTGCAGGGCGAGCAGTACTTC
v_call: TRBV7-2; d_call: TRBD1; j_call: TRBJ1-3; clone_size: NA; cdr3_aa: CASSSQGAAGNTIYF; cdr3_nt: TGTGCCAGCAGCTCCCAGGGGGCGGCTGGAAACACCATATATTTT
v_call: TRBV6-5; d_call: NA; j_call: TRBJ1-1; clone_size: NA; cdr3_aa: CASRRQENTEAFF; cdr3_nt: TGTGCCAGCAGACGACAGGAAAACACTGAAGCTTTCTTT
v_call: TRBV10-3; d_call: NA; j_call: TRBJ2-1; clone_size: few; cdr3_aa: CAISDANGQYNEQFF; cdr3_nt: TGTGCCATCAGTGATGCGAATGGTCAATACAATGAGCAGTTCTTC
v_call: TRBV4-1; d_call: NA; j_call: TRBJ1-1; clone_size: NA; cdr3_aa: CASSPYGMWNTEAFF; cdr3_nt: TGCGCCAGCAGCCCCTATGGCATGTGGAACACTGAAGCTTTCTTT
v_call: TRBV6-5; d_call: NA; j_call: TRBJ2-7; clone_size: many; cdr3_aa: CASLSPTYEQYF; cdr3_nt: TGTGCCAGCCTCTCCCCCACCTACGAGCAGTACTTC
v_call: TRBV7-2; d_call: NA; j_call: TRBJ2-6; clone_size: few; cdr3_aa: CASSFHSGANVLTF; cdr3_nt: TGTGCCAGCAGCTTTCACTCTGGGGCCAACGTCCTGACTTTC
v_call: TRBV6-1; d_call: NA; j_call: TRBJ2-7; clone_size: once; cdr3_aa: CASSVGGLYEQYF; cdr3_nt: TGTGCCAGCAGTGTAGGGGGGCTCTACGAGCAGTACTTC
v_call: TRBV28; d_call: TRBD2; j_call: TRBJ2-7; clone_size: NA; cdr3_aa: CASSLYSGSFEQYF; cdr3_nt: TGTGCCAGCAGTTTATATAGCGGGAGTTTCGAGCAGTACTTC
v_call: TRBV11-2; d_call: TRBD1; j_call: TRBJ2-7; clone_size: few; cdr3_aa: CASSLDRSLGEQYF; cdr3_nt: TGTGCCAGCAGCCTGGACAGGAGCCTCGGGGAGCAGTACTTC
v_call: TRBV5-1; d_call: TRBD2; j_call: TRBJ2-3; clone_size: NA; cdr3_aa: CASSLESGEGTDTQYF; cdr3_nt: TGCGCCAGCAGCTTGGAGAGCGGGGAGGGCACAGATACGCAGTATTTT
v_call: TRBV11-2; d_call: NA; j_call: TRBJ1-5; clone_size: few; cdr3_aa: CASSSGQPQHF; cdr3_nt: TGTGCCAGCAGCTCGGGGCAGCCCCAGCATTTT
v_call: TRBV2; d_call: NA; j_call: TRBJ1-2; clone_size: few; cdr3_aa: CASSEALSWVRF; cdr3_nt: TGTGCCAGCAGTGAAGCGTTGTCTTGGGTCCGCTTC
v_call: TRBV5-1; d_call: NA; j_call: TRBJ1-1; clone_size: NA; cdr3_aa: CASSSGPNSLGAAFF; cdr3_nt: TGCGCCAGCAGCTCCGGCCCTAACAGTCTCGGGGCAGCTTTCTTT
v_call: TRBV18; d_call: NA; j_call: TRBJ2-3; clone_size: NA; cdr3_aa: CASSPTLAGGPTDTQYF; cdr3_nt: TGTGCCAGCTCACCTACCCTCGCCGGGGGGCCCACAGATACGCAGTATTTT
v_call: TRBV6-6; d_call: NA; j_call: TRBJ2-2; clone_size: few; cdr3_aa: CASSYSSPRVTGELFF; cdr3_nt: TGTGCCAGCAGTTACTCGTCCCCGCGGGTGACCGGGGAGCTGTTTTTT
v_call: TRBV7-2; d_call: TRBD2; j_call: TRBJ2-1; clone_size: NA; cdr3_aa: CASSLGTSSYNEQFF; cdr3_nt: TGTGCCAGCAGCTTAGGGACTAGCTCCTACAATGAGCAGTTCTTC
v_call: TRBV7-8; d_call: TRBD2; j_call: TRBJ2-3; clone_size: NA; cdr3_aa: CASSYSGNTDTQYF; cdr3_nt: TGTGCCAGCAGCTATAGCGGGAACACAGATACGCAGTATTTT
v_call: TRBV6-6; d_call: TRBD1; j_call: TRBJ2-7; clone_size: NA; cdr3_aa: CASSYTGTGGYEQYF; cdr3_nt: TGTGCCAGCAGTTACACCGGGACAGGGGGCTACGAGCAGTACTTC